These 32 T cell receptor beta chains were all obtained from the same sample, sequenced in a study of T cell responses to AZD1222 COVID-19 vaccine. The assay was immunoSEQ multiplex PCR, and TCRdb's table has in-frame clones only and misses some. This sample has about 160,000 clones, with around 90% found just once. Sequencing was performed on peripheral blood, taken 28 days after the second AZD1222 dose. Source of these receptors: an adult who received the AZD1222 COVID-19 vaccine.

This rearrangement joins TRBV20-1 to TRBJ2-2; 9 bases map to TRBD2. Germline V gene lookup returns CDR1 DFQATT and CDR2 SNEGSKA (reference sequence). V shed 3 bases and J 1 base; nucleotides not matched to a gene: 3. This CDR3 is 15 amino acids long. The CDR3 loop reads CSASVAGENTGELFF. The DNA of the CDR3 is TGCAGTGCTAGTGTAGCGGGGGAGAACACCGGGGAGCTGTTTTTT.

The rearrangement links TRBV7-2 to TRBJ2-7, with 8 bases fitting TRBD1. This CDR3 contains 15 residues. V shed 6 bases, J shed 0 bases, and the junction held 7 bases outside the gene matches. CDR1 SGHTA and CDR2 FQGNSA come from the germline V gene. The CDR3 sequence: CASRHAGGRSYEQYF. Written as DNA, the CDR3 is TGTGCCAGCAGGCATGCAGGGGGCCGCTCCTACGAGCAGTACTTC.

The chain combines TRBV24-1 with TRBJ1-1; no definite D call. V dropped 6 bases and J dropped 8 bases, with 9 bases sitting between them. Germline loops: CDR1 KGHDR, CDR2 SFDVKD. The CDR3 loop spans 11 amino acids. The CDR3 protein is CATSLGREAFF. The CDR3 coding sequence is TGTGCCACCAGTCTCGGCAGGGAAGCTTTCTTT.

The chain uses TRBV18 and TRBJ2-7; 12 bases are a match to TRBD2. CDR1 is KGHSH, CDR2 LQKENI, per germline. The CDR3 is made up of 16 amino acids. Trimming at V came to 3 bases and at J to 1 base, leaving 4 bases not matched to a gene. The CDR3 here is CASSPGLAGNSYEQYF. In DNA form, the CDR3 reads TGTGCCAGCTCACCCGGACTAGCGGGAAATTCCTACGAGCAGTACTTC.

J is TRBJ1-3 and V is TRBV7-8; D is possibly TRBD1 (5 bases). The CDR3 is 14 amino acids. V gave up 3 bases and J gave up 0 bases, with 6 bases separating them. Germline V gene data show CDR1 as SGHVS and CDR2 as FQNEAQ. The CDR3 DNA follows: TGTGCCAGCAGCTTCGGGGGCTCTGGAAACACCATATATTTT. Its translation: CASSFGGSGNTIYF.

V usage is TRBV3-1 (or the pseudogene TRBV3-2) and J usage is TRBJ2-3; 9 bases map to TRBD2. Germline lookup yields CDR1 LGHDT and CDR2 YNNKEL (reference sequence). V was pared by 0 bases and J by 0 bases, with 1 base of the junction left unmatched. The CDR3 covers 16 residues. CDR3 residues: CASSQDTSGSTDTQYF. CDR3 DNA: TGTGCCAGCAGCCAAGACACTAGCGGGAGCACAGATACGCAGTATTTT.

As to this clone: Different DNA sequences within this sample yield the same CDR3. This chain connects TRBV20-1 to TRBJ1-5; tentative D call: TRBD1 (5 bases). The germline CDR1 and CDR2 sequences are DFQATT and SNEGSKA (reference sequence). The V end was cut by 3 bases, the J end by 1 base, with 10 bases between. The CDR3 is made up of 14 amino acids. The CDR3 DNA reads TGCAGTGCTAGTACAGGAGCAAGCAATCAGCCCCAGCATTTT. Amino acid sequence: CSASTGASNQPQHF.

CDR3 coding DNA: TGTGCCAGCAGCCCCCAATCTCCGGATCAGCCCCAGCATTTT. Residues: CASSPQSPDQPQHF. V is TRBV7-9 and J is TRBJ1-5; no definite D call. Germline assignment: CDR1 SEHNR and CDR2 FQNEAQ (reference sequence). The CDR3 spans 14 residues. Between the trimmed V and J ends, which lost 5 bases and 5 bases, there was a span of 13 bases.

The rearrangement joins TRBV18 to TRBJ2-1, with 9 bases matching TRBD2. The CDR3 has 16 amino acids. Germline loops: CDR1 KGHSH, CDR2 LQKENI. Trimming took 3 bases from V and 5 from J; bases not matched to a gene: 8. CDR3 sequence (DNA): TGTGCCAGCTCACCCTTAGCGGGAGTTCGGGACAATGAGCAGTTCTTC. This translates into CASSPLAGVRDNEQFF.

The chain carries TRBV19 and TRBJ1-2, with TRBD1 matching over 7 bases. The CDR3 is 14 residues long. With 3 bases clipped from V and 4 bases from J, the junction kept 5 bases outside the gene matches. The germline V gene has CDR1 LNHDA and CDR2 SQIVND (reference sequence). CDR3 nucleotide sequence: TGTGCCAGTAGTATTCCGGACAGGATCTATGGCTACACCTTC. Amino acid sequence: CASSIPDRIYGYTF.

The V call is TRBV6-2 or TRBV6-3, the J call TRBJ2-7; TRBD1 agrees at 8 bases. The germline V gene encodes CDR1 MNHEY and CDR2 SVGEGT. After removal of 6 bases from V and 2 bases from J, the junction contained 9 bases not matched to a gene. The CDR3 spans 15 residues. CDR3 nucleotides: TGTGCCAGCAGCCTCCGGGACAGGCCTACCTACGAGCAGTACTTC. Its translation is CASSLRDRPTYEQYF.

The CDR3: CASQELGKTQYF. CDR3 bases: TGTGCCAGCCAGGAATTGGGGAAGACCCAGTACTTC. The V and J genes are TRBV18 and TRBJ2-5; D unresolved. The germline V gene has CDR1 KGHSH and CDR2 LQKENI. Trimming pared 8 bases from V and 6 bases from J, leaving 13 bases between. CDR3 length equals 12 residues. Full variable domain (remainder filled in from reference TRBV18 and TRBJ2-5): NAGVMQNPRHLVRRRGQEARLRCSPMKGHSHVYWYRQLPEEGLKFMVYLQKENIIDESGMPKERFSAEFPKEGPSILRIQQVVRGDSAAYFCASQELGKTQYFGPGTRLLVL.

This clone is a singleton in its sample. As DNA, the CDR3 is TGTGCCAGTACCGCTACGACAGTGAACACTGAAGCTTTCTTT. It codes for CASTATTVNTEAFF. The rearrangement links TRBV19 to TRBJ1-1; D possibly corresponds to TRBD1 (5 bases). Deletions cut 7 bases from V and 0 bases from J, with 12 bases between. The CDR3 is 14 amino acids. Germline V gene lookup returns CDR1 LNHDA and CDR2 SQIVND (reference sequence).

V usage is TRBV24-1 and J usage is TRBJ2-3; 10 bases agree with TRBD2. Losses at the gene ends were 4 bases for V and 6 bases for J; bases not matched to a gene: 6. The CDR3 sequence is 15 residues long. Germline V gene data show CDR1 as KGHDR and CDR2 as SFDVKD. CDR3 DNA sequence: TGTGCCACCAGTGACCTCGGACTAGCGGCTGATACGCAGTATTTT. It encodes CATSDLGLAADTQYF.

This clone has a single count. The rearrangement links TRBV9 to TRBJ2-1; TRBD1 is a possible D gene (6 bases). CDR3 length equals 14 residues. V was pared by 0 bases and J by 7 bases, with 11 bases between. Looked up from germline, CDR1 is SGDLS and CDR2 is YYNGEE. Here the CDR3 reads CASSVEPQGNEQFF. CDR3 in DNA: TGTGCCAGCAGCGTAGAGCCCCAGGGGAATGAGCAGTTCTTC.

This sequence joins TRBV15 and TRBJ2-7; a weak D match, TRBD2 (7 bases). Germline CDR1 LNHNV, CDR2 YYDKDF (reference sequence). This CDR3 spans 18 amino acids. The V and J ends lost 5 bases and 4 bases respectively, with 27 bases between them. The CDR3 nucleotides read TGTGCCACCAGCTCGAGGGCGGGGGCAGGGGTCTTTCGGTACGAGCAGTACTTC. It is translated as CATSSRAGAGVFRYEQYF.

This chain uses TRBV28 with TRBJ1-2, with D maybe TRBD1 (5 bases). The length of the CDR3 is 14 residues. Germline V gene lookup returns CDR1 MDHEN and CDR2 SYDVKM. Trimming removed 6 bases from V and 2 bases from J, with 13 bases in between. The CDR3 protein is CASSWGPWNYGYTF. The CDR3 nucleotides are TGTGCCAGCAGCTGGGGACCTTGGAACTATGGCTACACCTTC.

Remarks on this clone: The junction does not match germline at one end; this may be a read error. The chain joins TRBV2 to TRBJ1-1, with D unresolved. Germline V gives CDR1 SNHLY, CDR2 FYNNEI. This CDR3 has 12 residues. The CDR3 loop is CASSAETGEVFF. For the CDR3, the DNA is TGTGCCAGCAGTGCGGAGACGGGAGAAGTTTTCTTT.

The chain couples TRBV5-1 to TRBJ2-7; possibly TRBD1 for D (6 bases). V was cut by 4 bases and J by 2 bases, with 13 bases left in between. Germline lookup yields CDR1 SGHRS and CDR2 YFSETQ. This CDR3 region has 14 residues. The CDR3 spells CASSPGQPAYEQYF. The CDR3 DNA follows: TGCGCCAGCAGCCCCGGACAGCCAGCCTACGAGCAGTACTTC.

The V call is TRBV9, the J call TRBJ2-3; 14 nucleotides align to TRBD2. The CDR3 extends over 16 amino acids. The germline V gene has CDR1 SGDLS and CDR2 YYNGEE. Trimming took 3 bases from V and 6 from J; bases not matched to a gene: 6. Here the CDR3 DNA reads TGTGCCAGCAGCGCTGGGACTAGCGGGAGTGTGGATACGCAGTATTTT. It translates to CASSAGTSGSVDTQYF.

This chain joins TRBV5-1 and TRBJ1-1; D is perhaps TRBD1 (6 bases). Deletions cut 4 bases from V and 4 bases from J, with 17 bases between. CDR1 and CDR2 (germline): SGHRS, YFSETQ. This CDR3 is 15 amino acids long. This CDR3 is CASSRPPGATTEAFF. The DNA for the CDR3 is TGCGCCAGCAGCCGGCCCCCAGGGGCGACCACTGAAGCTTTCTTT. Based on the CDR3 plus reference TRBV5-1 and TRBJ1-1, the full variable domain is KAGVTQTPRYLIKTRGQQVTLSCSPISGHRSVSWYQQTPGQGLQFLFEYFSETQRNKGNFPGRFSGRQFSNSRSEMNVSTLELGDSALYLCASSRPPGATTEAFFGQGTRLTVV.

This rearrangement joins TRBV30 to TRBJ1-2; D uncertain. Trimming took off 7 bases at V and 3 bases at J, with 9 bases between the two ends. Germline CDR1 and CDR2: GTSNPN and SVGIG (reference sequence). This CDR3 is 11 amino acids long. As DNA, the CDR3 is TGTGCCTCCGGGCCGTACTATGGCTACACCTTC. This codes for CASGPYYGYTF.

The gene calls are TRBV18 and TRBJ2-3; 11 bases are shared with TRBD1. The V gene's germline CDR1 is KGHSH and CDR2 LQKENI. Germline trimming cut 8 bases from V and 5 bases from J; bases unmatched to any gene: 12. The CDR3 totals 16 residues. CDR3 in amino acids: CASLLSWTGGVDTQYF. CDR3 DNA sequence: TGTGCCAGCCTCCTGTCGTGGACAGGGGGCGTAGATACGCAGTATTTT.

V is TRBV21-1 and J is TRBJ1-6. TRBV21-1 is flagged as a pseudogene. The CDR3 is 16 residues long. CDR3: CASSKFCGARGGPLHF. The CDR3 bases are TGTGCCAGCAGCAAATTTTGCGGGGCCCGGGGAGGACCCCTCCACTTT.

This clone was detected once. This chain connects TRBV27 to TRBJ1-1; TRBD1 is a possible D gene (6 bases). Germline assignment: CDR1 MNHEY and CDR2 SMNVEV (reference sequence). V was shortened by 0 bases and J by 3 bases, with 14 bases between the two germline ends. The CDR3 loop spans 16 amino acids. In DNA, the CDR3 is TGTGCCAGCAGTTTATCTAACAGGGACATGCACACTGAAGCTTTCTTT. Its translation is CASSLSNRDMHTEAFF.

This chain uses TRBV18 with TRBJ2-4; the D call may be TRBD1 or TRBD2 (6 bases each). V was pared by 3 bases and J by 5 bases, with 8 bases between. Germline CDR1 and CDR2: KGHSH and LQKENI. This CDR3 is built from 13 residues. For the CDR3, the DNA is TGTGCCAGCTCACCGGGGGGCCAAAACATTCAGTACTTC. Protein: CASSPGGQNIQYF.

The chain is built from TRBV3-1 (or the pseudogene TRBV3-2) and TRBJ2-1; D not certain. Germline loops: CDR1 LGHDT, CDR2 YNNKEL (reference sequence). There are 16 residues in the CDR3. The ends were cut back, 3 bases at V and 0 bases at J, with 12 bases in the middle. The DNA of the CDR3 is TGTGCCAGCAGCCAGATGCAGAAAAGCTCCTACAATGAGCAGTTCTTC. It specifies CASSQMQKSSYNEQFF.

The V and J genes are TRBV28 and TRBJ1-2; TRBD1 matches 8 bases. This CDR3 contains 13 residues. V lost 6 bases and J lost 5; bases outside the gene matches: 5. The germline CDR1 and CDR2 sequences are MDHEN and SYDVKM. CDR3 amino acids: CASRPGQGYGYTF. The DNA of the CDR3 is TGTGCCAGCAGACCAGGACAGGGTTATGGCTACACCTTC.

The V call is TRBV11-2, the J call TRBJ2-1, with D possibly matching TRBD2 (6 bases). This CDR3 contains 14 residues. Looked up from germline, CDR1 is SGHAT and CDR2 is FQNNGV. V was pared by 5 bases and J by 6 bases, with 14 bases between. CDR3 sequence (DNA): TGTGCCAGCAGCCGACCTTCTAGCGTCAATGAGCAGTTCTTC. Protein product: CASSRPSSVNEQFF.

The genes are TRBV29-1 and TRBJ2-7; TRBD2 is a possible D gene (9 bases). The germline CDR1 and CDR2 sequences are SQVTM and ANQGSEA. The CDR3 sequence is 14 residues long. The germline V and J ends were trimmed by 1 base and 9 bases, with 19 bases remaining between them. The CDR3 DNA sequence: TGCAGCGTTGAAGTGTCAGCTAGCGGGACAGGGCAGTACTTC. Its translation: CSVEVSASGTGQYF.

The chain joins TRBV6-5 to TRBJ1-2; the match to TRBD1 covers 8 bases. V was pared by 8 bases and J by 0 bases, with 8 bases of the junction left unmatched. CDR3 length: 15 residues. The germline CDR1 and CDR2 sequences are MNHEY and SVGAGI. The CDR3 loop reads CASAEAGGTNYGYTF. As DNA, the CDR3 is TGTGCCAGCGCAGAGGCAGGGGGCACTAACTATGGCTACACCTTC.

The chain's CDR3 is CASSHGTGISSPLHF. DNA for the CDR3: TGCGCCAGCAGCCACGGGACAGGGATTTCTTCACCCCTCCACTTT. This chain joins TRBV5-1 and TRBJ1-6, with 9 positions matching TRBD1. Per germline, CDR1 SGHRS and CDR2 YFSETQ. The CDR3 extends over 15 amino acids. V was pared by 4 bases and J by 9 bases, with 8 bases of the junction left unmatched.